The 10 T cell receptor beta chains in this list originate from one sample, sequenced in a study of shared clonotypes between healthy human individuals. The data were produced by immunoSEQ multiplex PCR, yet TCRdb's version contains in-frame clones alone and is incomplete. The sample has 1.4 million to 1.5 million clones, approximately 96% seen once. Sequenced sample: naive CD4+ T cells sorted from blood. Subset here: CD45RA+ positively selected. The receptors originated from a man aged 30 to 39 in good health.

A single count supports this clone. CDR3 protein: CASRKETQYF. The CDR3 DNA follows: TGCGCCAGCAGGAAAGAGACCCAGTACTTC. The V call is TRBV10-2, the J call TRBJ2-5; D is uncertain. Germline CDR1 reads WSHSY; CDR2 reads SAAADI. V was trimmed by 6 bases and J by 3 bases, leaving 2 bases between them. The length of the CDR3 is 10 residues.

This clone was counted once. The V call is TRBV18, the J call TRBJ2-5; D is ambiguous. V was pared by 2 bases and J by 5 bases, with 6 bases between. This CDR3 spans 12 amino acids. Germline V CDR1 and CDR2: KGHSH, LQKENI. Written as DNA, the CDR3 is TGTGCCAGCTCACCAATCATCGAGACCCAGTACTTC. It is translated as CASSPIIETQYF. The full variable domain, rest sourced from reference TRBV18 and TRBJ2-5, is NAGVMQNPRHLVRRRGQEARLRCSPMKGHSHVYWYRQLPEEGLKFMVYLQKENIIDESGMPKERFSAEFPKEGPSILRIQQVVRGDSAAYFCASSPIIETQYFGPGTRLLVL.

J is TRBJ2-7 and V is TRBV29-1; 11 bases are a match to TRBD1. This CDR3 is built from 12 residues. Germline V CDR1 and CDR2: SQVTM, ANQGSEA. The CDR3 reads CSFGTGGYEQYF. The CDR3 DNA is TGCAGTTTTGGGACAGGGGGTTACGAGCAGTACTTC.

The chain uses TRBV28 and TRBJ1-2; no clear D gene. V gave up 8 bases and J gave up 5 bases, with 15 bases separating them. Germline CDR1 MDHEN, CDR2 SYDVKM. The CDR3 has 13 residues. The CDR3 spells CASDGRPLYGYTF. CDR3 nucleotide sequence: TGTGCCAGCGACGGACGCCCCCTTTATGGCTACACCTTC.

As for this clone: Other nucleotide sequences from this sample produce the same CDR3. This chain connects TRBV18 to TRBJ1-5; D remains unclear. The CDR3 has 14 residues. The V gene's germline CDR1 is KGHSH and CDR2 LQKENI. V was shortened by 3 bases and J by 4 bases, with 10 bases between the two germline ends. In DNA, the CDR3 is TGTGCCAGCTCACCGGTAAGCGTTAATCAGCCCCAGCATTTT. Its protein product is CASSPVSVNQPQHF.

The J gene is TRBJ2-5, the V gene TRBV21-1; TRBD1 is the table's D call, not checked against the DNA. TRBV21-1 is a pseudogene. The CDR3 is 13 residues long. This CDR3 is CASIWTGQETQYF. The CDR3, as DNA: TGTGCCAGCATTTGGACAGGTCAAGAGACCCAGTACTTC.

The chain is built from TRBV30 and TRBJ1-6; D is possibly TRBD1 (5 bases). CDR1 and CDR2 (germline): GTSNPN, SVGIG (reference sequence). CDR3 length equals 14 residues. The ends were cut back, 2 bases at V and 9 bases at J, with 14 bases in the middle. CDR3 protein: CAWSLSGGGSPLHF. CDR3 DNA sequence: TGTGCCTGGAGTCTGTCCGGGGGAGGTTCACCCCTCCACTTT.

J is TRBJ2-7 and V is TRBV7-8; TRBD2 matches at 9 bases. There are 13 residues in the CDR3. Germline CDR1 reads SGHVS; CDR2 reads FQNEAQ. V lost 3 bases and J lost 6; bases outside the gene matches: 3. In DNA, the CDR3 is TGTGCCAGCAGCTTCTTAGCGGGAGTCGAGCAGTACTTC. Protein sequence: CASSFLAGVEQYF.

V is TRBV27 and J is TRBJ1-5; TRBD1 matches 10 bases. The CDR3 totals 16 residues. Germline V gives CDR1 MNHEY, CDR2 SMNVEV (reference sequence). Unmatched junction bases numbered 7, after V lost 4 bases and J lost 4 bases. CDR3 coding DNA: TGTGCCAGCAGTTCTATCGGACAGGGGGAAAATCAGCCCCAGCATTTT. Amino acids: CASSSIGQGENQPQHF.

V gene TRBV7-9 combines with J gene TRBJ2-1; 8 bases align to TRBD2. Germline loops: CDR1 SEHNR, CDR2 FQNEAQ (reference sequence). The CDR3 consists of 16 residues. The trim removed 6 bases at V and 5 bases at J, leaving 12 bases unmatched. The CDR3 DNA follows: TGTGCCAGCAGTCCCCGGGACGGGAGGGTAAACAATGAGCAGTTCTTC. It specifies CASSPRDGRVNNEQFF.